The T cell receptor (beta chain) described here comes from a study of blood T cells in healthy people across ages. PCR was performed a second time for about 7 to 12 cycles using a sample-barcoded 5' primer and a J-beta primer mix. TCRdb called the 5' RACE reads again in MiXCR, with one record for every CDR3 protein. The data show hundreds of thousands of distinct CDR3 sequences, 48% seen once. Input material: blood. The receptor's source is a young man in good health.

The CDR3 DNA follows: TGCAGTACTCGCCCTTACGGCCGGAGCTCCTACAATGAGCAGTTCTTC. Its protein is CSTRPYGRSSYNEQFF. The rearrangement links TRBV20-1 to TRBJ2-1, with unresolved D. CDR1 and CDR2 (germline): DFQATT, SNEGSKA (reference sequence). The V gene lost 8 bases and the J gene lost 0 bases, with 20 bases spanning the gap. There are 16 residues in the CDR3.